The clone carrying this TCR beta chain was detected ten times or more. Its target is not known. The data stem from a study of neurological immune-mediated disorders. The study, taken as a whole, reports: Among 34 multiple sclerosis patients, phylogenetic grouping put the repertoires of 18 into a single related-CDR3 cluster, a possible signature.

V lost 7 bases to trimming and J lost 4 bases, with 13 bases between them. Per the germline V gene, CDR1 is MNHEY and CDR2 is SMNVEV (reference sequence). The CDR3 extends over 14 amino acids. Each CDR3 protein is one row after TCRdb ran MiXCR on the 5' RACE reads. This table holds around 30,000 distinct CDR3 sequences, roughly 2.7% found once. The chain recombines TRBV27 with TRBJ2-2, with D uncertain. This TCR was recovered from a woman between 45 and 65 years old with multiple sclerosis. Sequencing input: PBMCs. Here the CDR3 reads CASTPVALTGELFF. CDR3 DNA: TGTGCCAGCACCCCGGTGGCTCTCACCGGGGAGCTGTTTTTT.